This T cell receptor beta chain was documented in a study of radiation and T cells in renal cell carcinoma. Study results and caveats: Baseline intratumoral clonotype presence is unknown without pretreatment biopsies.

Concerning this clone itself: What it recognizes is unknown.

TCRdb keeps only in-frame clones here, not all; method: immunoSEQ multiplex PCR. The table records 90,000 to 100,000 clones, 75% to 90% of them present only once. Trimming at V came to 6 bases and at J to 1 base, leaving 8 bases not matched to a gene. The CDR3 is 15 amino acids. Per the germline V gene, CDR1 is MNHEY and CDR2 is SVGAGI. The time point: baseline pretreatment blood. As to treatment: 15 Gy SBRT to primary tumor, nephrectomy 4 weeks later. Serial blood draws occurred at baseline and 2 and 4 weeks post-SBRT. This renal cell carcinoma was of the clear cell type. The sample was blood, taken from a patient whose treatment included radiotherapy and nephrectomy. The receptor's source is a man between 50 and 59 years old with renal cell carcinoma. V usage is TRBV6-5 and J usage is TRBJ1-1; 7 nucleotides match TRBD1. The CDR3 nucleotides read TGTGCCAGCAGACCCTTCGCAGGGGGGAACACTGAAGCTTTCTTT. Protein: CASRPFAGGNTEAFF.